These 9 T cell receptor beta chains were all obtained from the same sample, sequenced in a study of blood T cell repertoires in COVID-19. Assay: immunoSEQ multiplex PCR; the TCRdb copy retains only in-frame clones and omits some. The data contain around 94,000 clones, around 84% of them singletons. The specimen sequenced was peripheral blood. The source of these receptors is a human donor in a cohort sampled during active COVID-19.

The rearrangement uses TRBV7-6 and TRBJ2-5; 7 bases match TRBD2. The CDR3 has 15 residues. The V gene's germline CDR1 is SGHVS and CDR2 FNYEAQ. Trimming removed 1 base from V and 2 bases from J; junction bases left unmatched: 4. CDR3 nucleotides: TGTGCCAGCAGCTTAGTGGGGGGGACTCAAGAGACCCAGTACTTC. Its protein is CASSLVGGTQETQYF.

This clone showed up just once. This chain joins TRBV19 and TRBJ1-4, with D possibly being TRBD1 (6 bases). This CDR3 region has 15 residues. The V end lost 4 bases, the J end lost 5 bases, and 14 bases lay between the germline ends. The germline V gene has CDR1 LNHDA and CDR2 SQIVND (reference sequence). CDR3 in amino acids: CASSRVDSWNEKLFF. In DNA form, the CDR3 reads TGTGCCAGTAGTAGAGTGGACAGTTGGAATGAAAAACTGTTTTTT.

The chain employs TRBV4-2 and TRBJ2-5; D call uncertain. CDR3 length equals 16 residues. In germline, CDR1 is LGHNA, CDR2 YNFKEQ. The germline V and J ends were trimmed by 1 base and 2 bases, with 14 bases remaining between them. The CDR3 coding sequence is TGTGCCAGCAGCCAAGCTTGGGCCATCCCTCAAGAGACCCAGTACTTC. Amino acid sequence: CASSQAWAIPQETQYF.

This clone was detected only once. Here the CDR3 DNA reads TGTGCCAGCAGCCCTGGGGGCAGGGTCAGCACCGGGGAGCTGTTTTTT. Protein: CASSPGGRVSTGELFF. The chain couples TRBV9 to TRBJ2-2, with D perhaps matching TRBD1 (6 bases). The V gene's germline CDR1 is SGDLS and CDR2 YYNGEE. CDR3 size: 16 residues. V was cut by 4 bases and J by 4 bases, with 17 bases left in between.

This chain uses TRBV7-2 with TRBJ1-1; D not resolved. Germline V gene sequence: CDR1 SGHTA, CDR2 FQGNSA. Trimming shortened V by 6 bases and J by 3 bases, and 17 bases separated the two germline ends. This CDR3 comprises 15 residues. The CDR3, as DNA: TGTGCCAGCAGTTTTACGCGGGGTGGGGACACTGAAGCTTTCTTT. It is translated as CASSFTRGGDTEAFF.

This clone is a singleton in its sample. The chain is built from TRBV15 and TRBJ2-2; a possible D gene is TRBD1 (5 bases). The V gene lost 0 bases and the J gene lost 8 bases, with 10 bases spanning the gap. The CDR3 is 14 amino acids. Germline V gene data show CDR1 as LNHNV and CDR2 as YYDKDF (reference sequence). This chain's CDR3 is CATSRDGRQGELFF. CDR3 nucleotides: TGTGCCACCAGCAGAGATGGGCGACAGGGGGAGCTGTTTTTT.

This clone was seen many times. This chain joins TRBV6-4 and TRBJ2-1; TRBD2 agrees at 9 bases. The CDR3 has 15 amino acids. The J segment lost 3 bases and the V segment lost 3 bases, leaving 3 bases of the junction unmatched. The germline gives CDR1 MRHNA, CDR2 SNTAGT. The CDR3 loop is CASSESGGHYNEQFF. CDR3 sequence (DNA): TGTGCCAGCAGTGAGAGCGGGGGGCACTACAATGAGCAGTTCTTC.

This clone was counted a few times. J is TRBJ1-5 and V is TRBV11-3, with no clear D. This CDR3 is built from 13 residues. Germline V CDR1 and CDR2: SGHNT, YENEEA. The V gene lost 2 bases and the J gene lost 9 bases, with 11 bases spanning the gap. Written as DNA, the CDR3 is TGTGCCAGCAGCTTAAGCACCCACTGGCCCCAGCATTTT. Encoded protein: CASSLSTHWPQHF.

The J gene is TRBJ2-5, the V gene TRBV18, with TRBD1 matching over 10 bases. V was pared by 3 bases and J by 3 bases, with 4 bases of the junction left unmatched. From germline, CDR1 is KGHSH and CDR2 LQKENI. This CDR3 spans 15 amino acids. The CDR3 DNA follows: TGTGCCAGCTCACCGGTAGGGACAGGGGAAGAGACCCAGTACTTC. The encoded protein is CASSPVGTGEETQYF.